What follows are 9 T cell receptor beta chains derived from one specimen sequenced in a study of beta chain features in type 1 diabetes. What these receptors recognize is not known. Study-wide results and limits: Type 1 diabetes patients showed a moderate but significant shortening of TCRB CDR3s in all four CD4+ subsets.

Isolated RNA was reverse transcribed in full, so expressed TCRB transcripts were sequenced. The protocol was immunoSEQ multiplex PCR, while the TCRdb copy is restricted to in-frame clones and leaves out a portion. The sample consists of about 240,000 clones, 14% of them appearing once. The sample consisted of naive CD4+ T cells from blood. These receptor sequences come from a man in his thirties or forties with type 1 diabetes.

In this sample, this clone turned up a few times. The V call is TRBV5-1, the J call TRBJ2-3; D is undetermined. V shed 4 bases and J shed 2 bases, with 11 bases lying between them. The germline V gene encodes CDR1 SGHRS and CDR2 YFSETQ. This CDR3 contains 14 residues. In nucleotides, the CDR3 is TGCGCCAGCAGCAGCGAGTCCAACACAGATACGCAGTATTTT. Its protein is CASSSESNTDTQYF.

The rearrangement joins TRBV10-2 to TRBJ2-7; TRBD1 matches 8 bases. This CDR3 has 13 residues. V gave up 6 bases and J gave up 3 bases; unmatched junction bases: 4. Germline V CDR1 and CDR2: WSHSY, SAAADI. The CDR3 region has the DNA TGCGCCAGCAGCCTTGGACAGGGCTACGAGCAGTACTTC. Protein sequence: CASSLGQGYEQYF.

This chain links TRBV18 with TRBJ2-1; 7 nucleotides match TRBD2. The J segment lost 2 bases and the V segment lost 6 bases, leaving 4 bases of the junction unmatched. CDR3 length equals 14 residues. Looked up from germline, CDR1 is KGHSH and CDR2 is LQKENI. CDR3 DNA: TGTGCCAGCTCTCCTGGACTAGCCTACAATGAGCAGTTCTTC. Its translation is CASSPGLAYNEQFF.

The chain recombines TRBV7-2 with TRBJ2-5; the D gene is possibly TRBD1 (6 bases). V lost 2 bases and J 2 bases, leaving 12 bases between the germline ends. The CDR3 loop spans 15 amino acids. Germline CDR1 SGHTA, CDR2 FQGNSA. The CDR3 nucleotides are TGTGCCAGCAGCTTAAGTAGACAGGCACAAGAGACCCAGTACTTC. Translated: CASSLSRQAQETQYF.

The chain carries TRBV30 and TRBJ2-1; 10 nucleotides agree with TRBD2. This CDR3 has 17 amino acids. V was pared by 1 base and J by 9 bases, with 15 bases of the junction left unmatched. Germline lookup yields CDR1 GTSNPN and CDR2 SVGIG (reference sequence). The CDR3 region is CAWSAYTTSGVPREQFF. CDR3 in DNA: TGTGCCTGGAGTGCTTACACAACTAGCGGGGTCCCCCGTGAGCAGTTCTTC.

The gene calls are TRBV5-1 and TRBJ2-5; D is ambiguous. The V end was cut by 0 bases, the J end by 2 bases, with 8 bases between. This CDR3 comprises 14 residues. Germline CDR1 reads SGHRS; CDR2 reads YFSETQ. The CDR3 here is CASSLVRLQETQYF. CDR3 coding DNA: TGCGCCAGCAGCTTGGTCAGGCTTCAAGAGACCCAGTACTTC.

The chain joins TRBV6-1 to TRBJ2-7; 12 positions agree with TRBD2. Germline V CDR1 and CDR2: MNHNS, SASEGT. CDR3 size: 15 residues. After removal of 0 bases from V and 4 bases from J, the junction contained 1 base not matched to a gene. CDR3 in DNA: TGTGCCAGCAGTGAAGCCGGGACTAGCGGGTACGAGCAGTACTTC. The encoded protein is CASSEAGTSGYEQYF.

This clone was recorded a few times. This chain joins TRBV19 and TRBJ2-7; D is possibly TRBD2 (5 bases). V lost 1 base and J 3 bases, leaving 7 bases between the germline ends. The germline V gene has CDR1 LNHDA and CDR2 SQIVND (reference sequence). This CDR3 comprises 13 residues. CDR3: CASSIGTRYEQYF. The CDR3 nucleotides read TGTGCCAGTAGTATAGGGACTCGCTACGAGCAGTACTTC.

The chain carries TRBV7-9 and TRBJ1-4; 9 bases are shared with TRBD1. Looked up from germline, CDR1 is SEHNR and CDR2 is FQNEAQ (reference sequence). The CDR3 length is 15 residues. The V gene end was trimmed by 5 bases and the J gene end by 9 bases; junction bases not matched to a gene: 10. CDR3 protein: CASSLSWTGEQKLFF. The CDR3 DNA is TGTGCCAGCAGCCTCAGCTGGACAGGGGAACAAAAACTGTTTTTT. The full variable domain, rest sourced from reference TRBV7-9 and TRBJ1-4, is DTGVSQNPRHKITKRGQNVTFRCDPISEHNRLYWYRQTLGQGPEFLTYFQNEAQLEKSRLLSDRFSAERPKGSFSTLEIQRTEQGDSAMYLCASSLSWTGEQKLFFGSGTQLSVL.